This T cell receptor (beta chain) was profiled in a study of T cell repertoires in cytomegalovirus infection. Study in general: Public TCR beta signatures marked donors with CMV infection and the matching HLA. Findings and caveats of the study: CMV-specific TCR beta clonotypes restricted by HLA-C dominated the ex vivo response. Frequencies of public TCR beta families were cumulated, and this identified carriers of CMV plus the relevant HLA.

Germline assignment: CDR1 MDHEN and CDR2 SYDVKM. The length of the CDR3 is 15 residues. Trimming cost V 5 bases and J 4 bases; bases outside gene matches: 11. In TCRdb, the reads were re-called with MiXCR into one record per CDR3 protein. The repertoire holds around 530,000 distinct CDR3 sequences, with 26% as singletons. In this sample, this clonotype turned up a few times. Antigen specificity is unknown. The sample consisted of PBMCs. The chain uses TRBV28 and TRBJ2-7, with 7 bases identical to TRBD2. The sequence was obtained from a human donor in good health (CMV status not recorded). Some clones in this sample may be carry-over from other donors' samples. In DNA form, the CDR3 reads TGTGCCAGCAGTATCGGAGCGGGAACAACTTACGAGCAGTACTTC. It specifies CASSIGAGTTYEQYF.